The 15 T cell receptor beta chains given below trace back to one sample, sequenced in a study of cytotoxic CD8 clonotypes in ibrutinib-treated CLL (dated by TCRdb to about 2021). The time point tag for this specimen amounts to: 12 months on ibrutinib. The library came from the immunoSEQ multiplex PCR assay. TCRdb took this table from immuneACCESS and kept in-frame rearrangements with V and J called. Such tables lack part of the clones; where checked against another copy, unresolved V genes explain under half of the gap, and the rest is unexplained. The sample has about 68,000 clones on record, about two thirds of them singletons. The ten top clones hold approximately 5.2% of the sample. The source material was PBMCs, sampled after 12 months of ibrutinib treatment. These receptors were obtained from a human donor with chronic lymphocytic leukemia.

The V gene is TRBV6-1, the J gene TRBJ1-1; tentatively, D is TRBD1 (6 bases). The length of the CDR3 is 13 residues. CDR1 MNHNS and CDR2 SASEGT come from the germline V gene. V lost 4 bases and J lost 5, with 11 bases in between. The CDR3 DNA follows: TGTGCCAGCAGTGTCGGGGGGCGAACTGAAGCTTTCTTT. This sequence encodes CASSVGGRTEAFF.

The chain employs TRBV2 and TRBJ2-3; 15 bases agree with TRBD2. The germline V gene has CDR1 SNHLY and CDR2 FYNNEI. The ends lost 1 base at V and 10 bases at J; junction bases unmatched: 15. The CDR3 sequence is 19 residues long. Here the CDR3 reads CASSEEGLAGGYFDWAQYF. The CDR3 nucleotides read TGTGCCAGCAGTGAAGAGGGACTAGCGGGGGGATACTTCGATTGGGCGCAGTATTTT.

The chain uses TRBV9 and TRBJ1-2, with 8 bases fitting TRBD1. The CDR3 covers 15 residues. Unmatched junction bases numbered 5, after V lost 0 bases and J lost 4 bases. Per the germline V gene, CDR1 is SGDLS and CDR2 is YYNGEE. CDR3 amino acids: CASSVEAGGVYGYTF. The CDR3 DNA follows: TGTGCCAGCAGCGTAGAGGCAGGGGGCGTCTATGGCTACACCTTC.

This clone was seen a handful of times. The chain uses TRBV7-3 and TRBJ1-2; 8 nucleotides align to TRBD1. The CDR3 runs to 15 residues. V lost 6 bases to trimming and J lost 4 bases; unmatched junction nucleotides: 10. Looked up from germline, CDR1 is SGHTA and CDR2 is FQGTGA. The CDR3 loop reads CASSPAGTGFYGYTF. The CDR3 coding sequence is TGTGCCAGCAGTCCTGCCGGGACAGGCTTCTATGGCTACACCTTC.

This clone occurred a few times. CDR3 protein: CATSRDPRTGTERSEQYF. Here the CDR3 DNA reads TGTGCCACCAGCAGAGATCCGAGGACCGGGACCGAAAGGAGCGAGCAGTACTTC. The chain couples TRBV15 to TRBJ2-7; D possibly matches TRBD1 or TRBD2 (5 bases each). CDR3 length equals 18 residues. The V and J ends lost 0 bases and 6 bases respectively, with 24 bases between them. Germline loops: CDR1 LNHNV, CDR2 YYDKDF (reference sequence).

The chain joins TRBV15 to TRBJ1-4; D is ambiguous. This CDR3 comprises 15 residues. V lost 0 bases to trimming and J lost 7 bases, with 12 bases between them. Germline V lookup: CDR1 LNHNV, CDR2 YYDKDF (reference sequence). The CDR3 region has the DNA TGTGCCACCAGCAGAGAGGGAGGGCGGTCTGAAAAACTGTTTTTT. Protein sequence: CATSREGGRSEKLFF.

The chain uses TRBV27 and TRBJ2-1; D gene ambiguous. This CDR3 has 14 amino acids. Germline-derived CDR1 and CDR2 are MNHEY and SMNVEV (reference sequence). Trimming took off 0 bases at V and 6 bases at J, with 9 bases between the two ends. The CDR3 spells CASSLSSGRNEQFF. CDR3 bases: TGTGCCAGCAGTTTATCCTCCGGTCGCAATGAGCAGTTCTTC.

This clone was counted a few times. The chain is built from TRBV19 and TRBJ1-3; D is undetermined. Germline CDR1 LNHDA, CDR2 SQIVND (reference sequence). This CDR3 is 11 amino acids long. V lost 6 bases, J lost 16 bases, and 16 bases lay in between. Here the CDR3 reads CASRLGDITYF. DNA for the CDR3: TGTGCCAGTAGGCTCGGAGACATCACCTATTTT.

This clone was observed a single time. The CDR3 here is CASSPTPYNEQFF. For the CDR3, the DNA is TGTGCCAGCAGCCCCACCCCCTACAATGAGCAGTTCTTC. The J gene is TRBJ2-1, the V gene TRBV11-2; D uncertain. The germline gives CDR1 SGHAT, CDR2 FQNNGV. The ends were cut back, 5 bases at V and 2 bases at J, with 7 bases in the middle. This CDR3 has 13 amino acids.

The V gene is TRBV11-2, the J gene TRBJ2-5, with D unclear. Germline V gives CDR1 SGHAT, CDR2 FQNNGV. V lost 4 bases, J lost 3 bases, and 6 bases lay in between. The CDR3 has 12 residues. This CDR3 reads CASSYTEETQYF. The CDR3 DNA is TGTGCCAGCAGCTACACAGAAGAGACCCAGTACTTC.

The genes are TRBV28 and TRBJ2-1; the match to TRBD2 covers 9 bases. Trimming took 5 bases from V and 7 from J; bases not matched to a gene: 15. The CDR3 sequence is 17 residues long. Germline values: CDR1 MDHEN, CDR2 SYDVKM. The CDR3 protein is CASSPSPGSGGQNEQFF. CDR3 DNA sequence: TGTGCCAGCAGTCCCTCCCCGGGTAGCGGGGGTCAGAATGAGCAGTTCTTC.

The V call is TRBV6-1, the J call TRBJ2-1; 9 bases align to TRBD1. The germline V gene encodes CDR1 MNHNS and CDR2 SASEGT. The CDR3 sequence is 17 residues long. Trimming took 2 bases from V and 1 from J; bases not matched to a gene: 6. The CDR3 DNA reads TGTGCCAGCAGTGAATTCAAGGGACAGGGATCCTACAATGAGCAGTTCTTC. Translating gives CASSEFKGQGSYNEQFF.

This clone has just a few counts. The CDR3 here is CASSFLSGRRNSPLHF. DNA for the CDR3: TGTGCCAGCAGCTTCCTTTCGGGACGGCGAAATTCACCCCTCCACTTT. V and J are TRBV7-2 and TRBJ1-6; tentative D call: TRBD1 (5 bases). The CDR3 is 16 residues long. In germline, CDR1 is SGHTA, CDR2 FQGNSA. Trimming removed 3 bases from V and 7 bases from J, with 16 bases in between.

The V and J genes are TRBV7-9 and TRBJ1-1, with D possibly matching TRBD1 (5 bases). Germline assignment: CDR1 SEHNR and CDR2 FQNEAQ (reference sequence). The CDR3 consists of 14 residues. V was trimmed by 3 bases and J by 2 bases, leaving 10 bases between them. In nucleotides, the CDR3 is TGTGCCAGCAGCTTGGACGGGGCTAACACTGAAGCTTTCTTT. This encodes CASSLDGANTEAFF.

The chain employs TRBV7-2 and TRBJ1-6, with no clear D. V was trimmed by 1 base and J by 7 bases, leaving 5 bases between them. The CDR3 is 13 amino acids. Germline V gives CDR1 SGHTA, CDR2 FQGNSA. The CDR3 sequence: CASSLDMNSPLHF. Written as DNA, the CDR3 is TGTGCCAGCAGCTTAGATATGAATTCACCCCTCCACTTT.